The 7 T cell receptor beta chains given below trace back to one sample, sequenced in a study of control samples from healthy donors and cancer patients. The repertoire was sequenced with immunoSEQ multiplex PCR; TCRdb's copy has only in-frame clones and lacks some. Of tens of thousands of clones in the sample, 90% to 95% were seen once. Sequences were obtained from blood. The receptors were sampled from a man younger than 40 in good health.

This clone was recorded once. V usage is TRBV5-4 and J usage is TRBJ2-2; possibly TRBD2 for D (7 bases). V was shortened by 3 bases and J by 4 bases, with 13 bases between the two germline ends. The CDR3 is made up of 15 amino acids. Germline V gene lookup returns CDR1 SGHNT and CDR2 YYREEE (reference sequence). The DNA of the CDR3 is TGTGCCAGCAGCTCTAGGGGGGGCGGCACCGGGGAGCTGTTTTTT. Translating gives CASSSRGGGTGELFF.

V gene TRBV28 combines with J gene TRBJ2-1; 10 bases line up with TRBD2. The germline CDR1 and CDR2 sequences are MDHEN and SYDVKM. The trim removed 4 bases at V and 2 bases at J, leaving 8 bases unmatched. The CDR3 contains 17 residues. The CDR3 nucleotides are TGTGCCAGCAGTTCTCTCCTAGCGGGAGCGACCTACAATGAGCAGTTCTTC. Encoded protein: CASSSLLAGATYNEQFF.

This chain links TRBV5-4 with TRBJ1-5, with D unresolved. Germline V gene data show CDR1 as SGHNT and CDR2 as YYREEE (reference sequence). CDR3 length: 14 residues. Trimming took off 0 bases at V and 1 base at J, with 5 bases between the two ends. DNA of the CDR3: TGTGCCAGCAGCTTGGATCCCAGCAATCAGCCCCAGCATTTT. This gives the protein CASSLDPSNQPQHF.

This sequence joins TRBV11-3 and TRBJ2-4, with D perhaps TRBD1 (5 bases). In germline, CDR1 is SGHNT, CDR2 YENEEA. The CDR3 sequence is 15 residues long. The V end was cut by 3 bases, the J end by 0 bases, with 9 bases between. CDR3 loop: CASSLRQLAKNIQYF. In nucleotides, the CDR3 is TGTGCCAGCAGCTTGCGACAGCTAGCCAAAAACATTCAGTACTTC.

The chain is built from TRBV30 and TRBJ1-2; D is unclear. The CDR3 is made up of 13 amino acids. CDR1 GTSNPN and CDR2 SVGIG come from the germline V gene (reference sequence). V gave up 3 bases and J gave up 7 bases, with 15 bases separating them. CDR3 loop: CAWRKPGPSGYTF. DNA for the CDR3: TGTGCCTGGAGAAAACCCGGGCCCAGTGGCTACACCTTC.

The chain is built from TRBV30 and TRBJ1-5; TRBD1 is a possible D gene (5 bases). Germline lookup yields CDR1 GTSNPN and CDR2 SVGIG (reference sequence). V lost 5 bases and J 7 bases, leaving 18 bases between the germline ends. CDR3 length: 14 amino acids. The CDR3 DNA is TGTGCCTGGGGGGGAGGTCCCAATGCGCAGCCCCAGCATTTT. Amino acid sequence: CAWGGGPNAQPQHF.

The chain recombines TRBV9 with TRBJ2-3, with 7 positions matching TRBD2. The CDR3 sequence is 16 residues long. J was trimmed by 2 bases and V by 1 base; bases with no gene match: 7. Germline-derived CDR1 and CDR2 are SGDLS and YYNGEE. CDR3 sequence: CASSVPASGDTDTQYF. CDR3 nucleotide sequence: TGTGCCAGCAGCGTACCGGCTAGCGGAGACACAGATACGCAGTATTTT.